This T cell receptor beta chain was sequenced for a study of blood T cell repertoires in COVID-19. Study background: COVID-19 samples collected from the United States, Italy and Spain covered acute and convalescent phases. From T cells, B-cell-depleted T cells, or PBMCs came the material, which was cDNA or gDNA.

Trimming cost V 4 bases and J 1 base, with 14 bases left between them. The CDR3 totals 16 residues. CDR1 is SEHNR and CDR2 is FQNEAQ in the germline V gene (reference sequence). Per the original methods: Amplification from reference gene primers served as the basis for estimated nucleated cell counts. Generated by immunoSEQ multiplex PCR, the TCRdb table keeps only in-frame clones and is missing some. Clonal size and the V and J genes are those of that table, whereas D and trimming came from the DNA. In the table there are approximately 140,000 clones, around four fifths of which are singletons. Sequencing was done on a sample of peripheral blood. This clonotype originated in a woman in her thirties or forties with active or convalescent COVID-19. The chain couples TRBV7-9 to TRBJ2-4; TRBD2 is a possible D gene (5 bases). In DNA form, the CDR3 reads TGTGCCAGCAGCTCACCGGGCCGAGGGGCCAAAAACATTCAGTACTTC. It yields the protein CASSSPGRGAKNIQYF.